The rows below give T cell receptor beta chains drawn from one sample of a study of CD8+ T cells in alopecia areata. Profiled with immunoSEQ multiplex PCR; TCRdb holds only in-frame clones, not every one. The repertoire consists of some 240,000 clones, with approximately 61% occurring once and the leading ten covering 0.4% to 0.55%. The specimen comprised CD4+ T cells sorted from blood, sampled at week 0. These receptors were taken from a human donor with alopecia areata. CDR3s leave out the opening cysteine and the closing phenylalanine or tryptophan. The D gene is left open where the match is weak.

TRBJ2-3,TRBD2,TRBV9,ASSVAAGGSTDTQY
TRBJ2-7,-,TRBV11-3,ASSLGGAVAEQY
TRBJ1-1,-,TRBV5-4,ASSLGTRNTEAF
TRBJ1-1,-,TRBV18,ASSSDLNTEAF
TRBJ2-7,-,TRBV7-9,ASSPRSSGSYEQY
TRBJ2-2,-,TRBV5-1,ASSSANTGELF
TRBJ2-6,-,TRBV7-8,ASSLEAGVGANVLT
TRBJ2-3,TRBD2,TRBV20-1,ASGVQDTQY
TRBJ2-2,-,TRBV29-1,SGGFVTYNTGELF
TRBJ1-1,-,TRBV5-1,ASSVDSFGTEAF
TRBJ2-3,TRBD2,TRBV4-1,ASSSGTSISSTDTQY
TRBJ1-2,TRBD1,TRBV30,AWNTIRGQQFPYGYT
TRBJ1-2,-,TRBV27,ASSLLVGLGGYT
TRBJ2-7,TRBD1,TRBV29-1,SVTGGIAYEQY
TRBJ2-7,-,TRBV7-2,ASSLDSGIAGDEQY
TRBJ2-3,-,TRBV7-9,ASSFGAGPTDTQY
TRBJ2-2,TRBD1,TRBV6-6,ASRGQGARIRELF
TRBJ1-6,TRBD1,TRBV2,ASTTGESYNSPLH
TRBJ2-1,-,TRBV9,ASSPETGNEQF
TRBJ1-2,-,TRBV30,AWRENNFDGYT
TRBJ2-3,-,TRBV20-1,SAMTASTQY
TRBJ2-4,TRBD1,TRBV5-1,ASSLGQGKIQY
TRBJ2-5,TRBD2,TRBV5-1,ASSSPPREGRETQY
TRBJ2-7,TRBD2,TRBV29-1,SVQRLSSRGAFEQY
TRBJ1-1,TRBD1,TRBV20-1,SAGTAYEAF
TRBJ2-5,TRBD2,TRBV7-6,ASSFSSGQETQY
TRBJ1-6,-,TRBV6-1,ASSEATGSPLH
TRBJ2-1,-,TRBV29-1,SVEDRPQFNEQF
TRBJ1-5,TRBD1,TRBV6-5,ASRMTGARVQH
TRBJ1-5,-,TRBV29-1,SVGTSNQPQH
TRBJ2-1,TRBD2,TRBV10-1,ASSESYSGSYNEQF
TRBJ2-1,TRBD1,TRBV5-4,ASSSGTGLYNEQF
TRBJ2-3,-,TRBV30,AWSVLGTRNTQY
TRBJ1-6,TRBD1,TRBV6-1,ASSGHDREPLH
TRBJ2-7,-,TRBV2,ASRYTTSEQY
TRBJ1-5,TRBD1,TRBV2,ASRRDRDGQPQH
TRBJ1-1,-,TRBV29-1,SVDEGRGAEAF
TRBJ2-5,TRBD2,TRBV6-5,ASSYAAGGQQTQY
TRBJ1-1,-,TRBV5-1,ASSLDTNTEAF
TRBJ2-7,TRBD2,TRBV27,ASTSGGEQY
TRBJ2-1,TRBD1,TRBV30,AWRRGLGSYNEQF
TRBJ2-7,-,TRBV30,AWIKGAYEQY
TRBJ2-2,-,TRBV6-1,ASSSRDFRELF
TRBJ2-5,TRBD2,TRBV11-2,ASSSQNRLAGETQY
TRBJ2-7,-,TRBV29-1,SATGTYEGEY